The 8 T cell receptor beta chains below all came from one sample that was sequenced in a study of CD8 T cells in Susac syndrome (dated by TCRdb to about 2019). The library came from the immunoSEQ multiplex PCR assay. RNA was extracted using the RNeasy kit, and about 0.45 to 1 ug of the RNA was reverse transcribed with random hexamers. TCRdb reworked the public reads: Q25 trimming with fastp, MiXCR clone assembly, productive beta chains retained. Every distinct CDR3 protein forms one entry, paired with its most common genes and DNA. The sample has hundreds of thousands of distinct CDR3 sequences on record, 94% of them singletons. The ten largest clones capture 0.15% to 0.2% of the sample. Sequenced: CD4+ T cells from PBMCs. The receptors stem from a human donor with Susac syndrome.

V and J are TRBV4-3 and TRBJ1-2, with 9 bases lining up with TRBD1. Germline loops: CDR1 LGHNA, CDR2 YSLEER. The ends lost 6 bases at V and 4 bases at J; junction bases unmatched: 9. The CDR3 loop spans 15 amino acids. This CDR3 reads CASSHTGGPFYGYTF. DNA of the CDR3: TGCGCCAGCAGTCACACAGGGGGCCCTTTCTATGGCTACACCTTC.

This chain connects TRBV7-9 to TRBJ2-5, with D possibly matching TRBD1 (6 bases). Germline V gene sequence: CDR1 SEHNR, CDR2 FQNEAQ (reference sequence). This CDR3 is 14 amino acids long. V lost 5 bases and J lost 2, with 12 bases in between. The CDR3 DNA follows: TGTGCCAGCAGCCCAAAAGGGGGACAAGAGACCCAGTACTTC. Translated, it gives CASSPKGGQETQYF.

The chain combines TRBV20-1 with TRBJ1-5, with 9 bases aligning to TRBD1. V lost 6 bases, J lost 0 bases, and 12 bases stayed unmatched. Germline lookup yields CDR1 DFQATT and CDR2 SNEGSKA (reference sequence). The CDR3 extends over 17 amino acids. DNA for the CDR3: TGCAGTGCAAACGTCCCGGGACAGGGCTATAGCAATCAGCCCCAGCATTTT. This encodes CSANVPGQGYSNQPQHF.

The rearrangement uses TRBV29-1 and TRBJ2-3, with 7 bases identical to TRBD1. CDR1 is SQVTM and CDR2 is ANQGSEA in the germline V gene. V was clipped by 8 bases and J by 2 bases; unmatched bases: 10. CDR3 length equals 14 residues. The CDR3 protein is CSSRGQPFTDTQYF. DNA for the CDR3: TGCAGCTCGAGGGGGCAGCCATTCACAGATACGCAGTATTTT.

The CDR3 DNA reads as TGCAGCGGGAATGATGGGGACACTGAAGCTTTCTTT. It codes for CSGNDGDTEAFF. The chain combines TRBV29-1 with TRBJ1-1; D not resolved. Germline-derived CDR1 and CDR2 are SQVTM and ANQGSEA. V dropped 7 bases and J dropped 3 bases, with 12 bases sitting between them. This CDR3 comprises 12 residues.

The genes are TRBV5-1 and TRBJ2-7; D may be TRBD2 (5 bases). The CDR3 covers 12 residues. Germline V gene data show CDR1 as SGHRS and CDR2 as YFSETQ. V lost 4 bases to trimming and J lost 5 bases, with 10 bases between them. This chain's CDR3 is CASSPGKNEQYF. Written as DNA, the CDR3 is TGCGCCAGCAGCCCCGGGAAAAACGAGCAGTACTTC.

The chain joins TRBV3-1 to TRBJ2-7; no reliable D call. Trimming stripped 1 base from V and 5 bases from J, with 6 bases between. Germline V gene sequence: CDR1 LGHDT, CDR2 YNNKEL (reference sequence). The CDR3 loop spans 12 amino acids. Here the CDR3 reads CASSQGWDEQYF. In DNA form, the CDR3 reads TGTGCCAGCAGCCAAGGCTGGGACGAGCAGTACTTC.

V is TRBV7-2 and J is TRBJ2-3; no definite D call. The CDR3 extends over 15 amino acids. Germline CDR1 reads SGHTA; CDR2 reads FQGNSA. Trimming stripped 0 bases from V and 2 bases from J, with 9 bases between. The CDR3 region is CASSLAHSITDTQYF. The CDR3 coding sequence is TGTGCCAGCAGCTTAGCGCACTCTATCACAGATACGCAGTATTTT.